The 15 T cell receptor beta chains below all came from one sample that was sequenced in a study of a mutant IDH1 vaccine in newly diagnosed glioma. Their cognate antigens are unknown. Clones were read by immunoSEQ multiplex PCR, and TCRdb kept only the in-frame ones, dropping some. The table has 30,000 to 35,000 clones, 85% to 90% seen once. The time point: week 11, during vaccination. Doses consisted of 300 ug of mutant IDH1 20-mer peptide each, paired with topical imiquimod. The sequences come from PBMCs, collected from a glioma patient whose treatment included an IDH1 peptide vaccine. The receptors were gathered from a man younger than 35 with glioma.

The table lists this clone with a count of one. The chain recombines TRBV15 with TRBJ2-5; D unclear. The V end lost 0 bases, the J end lost 4 bases, and 6 bases lay between the germline ends. The length of the CDR3 is 13 residues. CDR1 is LNHNV and CDR2 is YYDKDF in the germline V gene (reference sequence). For the CDR3, the DNA is TGTGCCACCAGCAGAGAACAGTCAGAGACCCAGTACTTC. Its translation: CATSREQSETQYF.

This chain connects TRBV7-8 to TRBJ1-2; maybe TRBD1 (5 bases). CDR1 and CDR2 (germline): SGHVS, FQNEAQ. This CDR3 has 14 residues. Trimming took 5 bases from V and 4 from J, leaving 14 bases between them. CDR3 loop: CASSPNRDLYGYTF. CDR3 DNA: TGTGCCAGCAGCCCAAATAGGGACCTCTATGGCTACACCTTC.

The V call is TRBV9, the J call TRBJ2-3, with a weak D call TRBD1 (6 bases). This CDR3 is built from 16 residues. V was shortened by 3 bases and J by 1 base, with 15 bases between the two germline ends. Per the germline V gene, CDR1 is SGDLS and CDR2 is YYNGEE. In DNA form, the CDR3 reads TGTGCCAGCAGCGGGGTACAGGGTACGGGCACAGATACGCAGTATTTT. This codes for CASSGVQGTGTDTQYF.

J is TRBJ2-6 and V is TRBV30; the D is unclear. Germline lookup yields CDR1 GTSNPN and CDR2 SVGIG (reference sequence). Trimming removed 0 bases at V and 0 bases at J, with 9 bases between. The CDR3 covers 16 residues. CDR3 sequence: CAWSVYEDSGANVLTF. CDR3 coding DNA: TGTGCCTGGAGTGTATATGAGGACTCTGGGGCCAACGTCCTGACTTTC.

V is TRBV30 and J is TRBJ1-6, with no clear D. Germline CDR1 is GTSNPN and CDR2 is SVGIG (reference sequence). This CDR3 spans 12 amino acids. Between the trimmed V and J ends, which lost 5 bases and 11 bases, there was a span of 13 bases. CDR3 DNA: TGTGCCTGGGGGTTTCCTTCGACACCCCTCCACTTT. Translated, it gives CAWGFPSTPLHF.

V gene TRBV6-1 combines with J gene TRBJ1-1, with D tentatively TRBD1 (6 bases). The V end lost 11 bases, the J end lost 7 bases, and 14 bases lay between the germline ends. Germline CDR1 and CDR2: MNHNS and SASEGT. CDR3 size: 11 residues. Here the CDR3 reads CAGRTAFEAFF. The CDR3 region has the DNA TGTGCCGGGCGGACAGCCTTTGAAGCTTTCTTT.

The chain has TRBV5-4 and TRBJ2-1, with D possibly TRBD2 on 7 matching bases. The CDR3 runs 14 residues. Trimming removed 1 base from V and 10 bases from J, with 15 bases in between. Germline CDR1 is SGHNT and CDR2 is YYREEE (reference sequence). CDR3 coding DNA: TGTGCCAGCAGCTTGTTGGGTGCGGGGGCCGAGCAGTTCTTC. It encodes CASSLLGAGAEQFF. Full variable domain (outside the CDR3, taken from reference TRBV5-4 and TRBJ2-1): ETGVTQSPTHLIKTRGQQVTLRCSSQSGHNTVSWYQQALGQGPQFIFQYYREEENGRGNFPPRFSGLQFPNYSSELNVNALELDDSALYLCASSLLGAGAEQFFGPGTRLTVL.

The chain couples TRBV5-6 to TRBJ1-2; possible D gene TRBD1, 5 bases. Looked up from germline, CDR1 is SGHDT and CDR2 is YYEEEE. This CDR3 has 14 residues. The ends were cut back, 5 bases at V and 7 bases at J, with 18 bases in the middle. In DNA form, the CDR3 reads TGTGCCAGCAGGCAGGCCGGGGCCTGGGGTGGCTACACCTTC. It encodes CASRQAGAWGGYTF.

This chain connects TRBV19 to TRBJ2-7; D not certain. The CDR3 length is 13 residues. Germline CDR1 reads LNHDA; CDR2 reads SQIVND (reference sequence). V lost 1 base, J lost 2 bases, and 6 bases lay in between. The CDR3 reads CASSIGTPYEQYF. The CDR3 region has the DNA TGTGCCAGTAGTATAGGGACGCCCTACGAGCAGTACTTC. The variable domain in full, completed from reference TRBV19 and TRBJ2-7, reads DGGITQSPKYLFRKEGQNVTLSCEQNLNHDAMYWYRQDPGQGLRLIYYSQIVNDFQKGDIAEGYSVSREKKESFPLTVTSAQKNPTAFYLCASSIGTPYEQYFGPGTRLTVT.

The V and J genes are TRBV20-1 and TRBJ2-1; the D call may be TRBD1 or TRBD2 (5 bases each). Trimming shortened V by 2 bases and J by 11 bases, and 10 bases separated the two germline ends. Germline assignment: CDR1 DFQATT and CDR2 SNEGSKA (reference sequence). The CDR3 is 11 residues long. The CDR3 nucleotides read TGCAGTGCTAGAAGGGACCATCAGCAGTTCTTC. Translated, it gives CSARRDHQQFF.

This clone was recorded only once. This chain connects TRBV30 to TRBJ1-2; D not resolved. There are 12 residues in the CDR3. V was cut by 3 bases and J by 2 bases, with 7 bases left in between. The germline CDR1 and CDR2 sequences are GTSNPN and SVGIG (reference sequence). CDR3: CAWRLANYGYTF. As DNA, the CDR3 is TGTGCCTGGAGGCTAGCCAACTATGGCTACACCTTC.

This clone was counted a single time. The chain recombines TRBV13 with TRBJ2-7; tentatively, D is TRBD2 (5 bases). The length of the CDR3 is 14 residues. Germline CDR1 and CDR2: PRHDT and FYEKMQ (reference sequence). V was shortened by 3 bases and J by 6 bases, with 15 bases between the two germline ends. The CDR3 region is CASSFGILSGEQYF. In nucleotides, the CDR3 is TGTGCCAGCAGCTTCGGGATACTCTCCGGCGAGCAGTACTTC.

The V gene is TRBV7-7, the J gene TRBJ2-2; TRBD1 agrees at 7 bases. Germline lookup yields CDR1 SSHAT and CDR2 FNYEAQ (reference sequence). This CDR3 has 15 amino acids. V was clipped by 5 bases and J by 5 bases; unmatched bases: 8. The CDR3 sequence: CASSVTGVGTGELFF. The CDR3 coding sequence is TGTGCCAGCAGCGTCACAGGGGTTGGGACCGGGGAGCTGTTTTTT.

Relative to its sample, this clone is medium-sized. The J gene is TRBJ1-1, the V gene TRBV29-1; tentative D call: TRBD1 (6 bases). CDR3 length: 13 residues. V lost 2 bases, J lost 11 bases, and 18 bases lay in between. Germline V lookup: CDR1 SQVTM, CDR2 ANQGSEA. The CDR3 reads CSVELAGGRGAFF. The CDR3 DNA reads as TGCAGCGTTGAATTGGCGGGGGGCCGTGGGGCTTTCTTT. The variable domain in full, with the rest retrieved from reference TRBV29-1 and TRBJ1-1, is SAVISQKPSRDICQRGTSLTIQCQVDSQVTMMFWYRQQPGQSLTLIATANQGSEATYESGFVIDKFPISRPNLTFSTLTVSNMSPEDSSIYLCSVELAGGRGAFFGQGTRLTVV.

The chain recombines TRBV1 with TRBJ1-3; the D call TRBD1 from the table was never checked on the DNA. TRBV1 is termed a pseudogene. CDR3 size: 15 residues. The CDR3 DNA reads as TGCACCAGCAGCCAGGTCAGGGATGCTGGAAACACCATATATTTT. Its protein is CTSSQVRDAGNTIYF.